Presented here are 28 T cell receptor beta chains from one specimen sequenced in a study of shared clonotypes between healthy human individuals. The naive CD8 subset, CD45RO-negative cells positively selected for CCR7, excluded terminally differentiated effector memory CD45RA+ cells. The protocol was immunoSEQ multiplex PCR, while the TCRdb copy is restricted to in-frame clones and leaves out a portion. The sample has around 600,000 clones; roughly 96% are singletons. Sequencing was done on a sample of naive CD8+ T cells sorted from blood. The receptors derive from a woman in her thirties in good health.

The V and J genes are TRBV7-9 and TRBJ2-7; 8 bases are a match to TRBD2. The trim removed 5 bases at V and 5 bases at J, leaving 11 bases unmatched. This CDR3 has 15 amino acids. Germline CDR1 is SEHNR and CDR2 is FQNEAQ (reference sequence). This CDR3 reads CASSLPAGVGDEQYF. Written as DNA, the CDR3 is TGTGCCAGCAGCCTTCCAGCGGGAGTGGGGGACGAGCAGTACTTC.

This rearrangement joins TRBV4-1 to TRBJ2-5; D possibly corresponds to TRBD2 (5 bases). The DNA end is more similar to TRBJ2-7, so the J call may be wrong. The germline V gene encodes CDR1 MGHRA and CDR2 YSYEKL. The CDR3 has 14 residues. This CDR3 reads CASSQVEAAYEQYF. CDR3 sequence (DNA): TGCGCCAGCAGCCAAGTTGAAGCGGCCTACGAGCAGTACTTC.

The V and J genes are TRBV9 and TRBJ2-5; a possible D gene is TRBD1 (6 bases). Per the germline V gene, CDR1 is SGDLS and CDR2 is YYNGEE. Deletions cut 4 bases from V and 1 base from J, with 14 bases between. The CDR3 runs to 15 residues. The CDR3 here is CASSSRTGPQETQYF. In DNA form, the CDR3 reads TGTGCCAGCAGCTCCCGAACAGGGCCCCAAGAGACCCAGTACTTC.

This clone appeared once. The CDR3 sequence: CTSSQEGQREGSADEQFF. The CDR3, as DNA: TGCACCAGCAGCCAAGAAGGTCAGCGGGAGGGGTCGGCGGATGAGCAGTTCTTC. The chain recombines TRBV1 with TRBJ2-1; the DNA was not compared with TRBD2, the D call given in the table. TRBV1 is designated a pseudogene. The CDR3 spans 18 residues.

This clone occurred once. The rearrangement uses TRBV27 and TRBJ1-1, with D perhaps TRBD1 (6 bases). The CDR3 runs 13 residues. The V gene's germline CDR1 is MNHEY and CDR2 SMNVEV (reference sequence). Trimming shortened V by 3 bases and J by 7 bases, and 12 bases separated the two germline ends. CDR3 DNA: TGTGCCAGCAGTTTGCAGGGGTCGGTTGAAGCTTTCTTT. Translating it yields CASSLQGSVEAFF.

In DNA, the CDR3 is TGCGCCAGCAGCCAGAGGGTTTTAGAGACCCAGTACTTC. This encodes CASSQRVLETQYF. V is TRBV4-1 and J is TRBJ2-5, with D possibly being TRBD2 (5 bases). V was pared by 3 bases and J by 4 bases, with 9 bases between. The CDR3 runs to 13 residues. Germline lookup yields CDR1 MGHRA and CDR2 YSYEKL.

The chain uses TRBV27 and TRBJ1-4, with D unresolved. The ends were cut back, 6 bases at V and 7 bases at J, with 15 bases in the middle. From germline, CDR1 is MNHEY and CDR2 SMNVEV (reference sequence). This CDR3 is built from 14 residues. DNA of the CDR3: TGTGCCAGCAGCCTCGGAGGGTTGGGTGAAAAACTGTTTTTT. It encodes CASSLGGLGEKLFF.

The chain has TRBV27 and TRBJ1-2; D is unclear. This CDR3 has 13 residues. Germline CDR1 is MNHEY and CDR2 is SMNVEV (reference sequence). Trimming took 6 bases from V and 2 from J, leaving 10 bases between them. The CDR3 here is CASRDLGNYGYTF. CDR3 nucleotides: TGTGCCAGCAGAGATTTAGGCAACTATGGCTACACCTTC.

The rearrangement joins TRBV9 to TRBJ2-5, with a tentative D call TRBD2 (6 bases). V lost 3 bases and J 5 bases, leaving 17 bases between the germline ends. Looked up from germline, CDR1 is SGDLS and CDR2 is YYNGEE. The CDR3 has 15 residues. This CDR3 reads CASSGSGTPRETQYF. The CDR3 DNA follows: TGTGCCAGCAGCGGATCCGGGACTCCGCGGGAGACCCAGTACTTC.

The CDR3 region has the DNA TGTGCCAGCAGTCGGACAGGGGATGTCTATGGCTACACCTTC. Its translation: CASSRTGDVYGYTF. This chain uses TRBV28 with TRBJ1-2; 9 nucleotides line up with TRBD1. Unmatched junction bases numbered 5, after V lost 5 bases and J lost 4 bases. Germline assignment: CDR1 MDHEN and CDR2 SYDVKM. This CDR3 is built from 14 residues.

The rearrangement links TRBV7-6 to TRBJ2-3; TRBD1 matches at 8 bases. The CDR3 totals 16 residues. V shed 3 bases and J 2 bases; nucleotides not matched to a gene: 7. Germline CDR1 reads SGHVS; CDR2 reads FNYEAQ. The CDR3 loop reads CASSFEQGGLTDTQYF. CDR3 DNA sequence: TGTGCCAGCAGCTTCGAACAGGGGGGACTCACAGATACGCAGTATTTT. Complete variable domain (other parts from reference TRBV7-6 and TRBJ2-3): GAGVSQSPRYKVTKRGQDVALRCDPISGHVSLYWYRQALGQGPEFLTYFNYEAQQDKSGLPNDRFSAERPEGSISTLTIQRTEQRDSAMYRCASSFEQGGLTDTQYFGPGTRLTVL.

The chain joins TRBV6-1 to TRBJ2-7; D possibly corresponds to TRBD2 (6 bases). V was trimmed by 2 bases and J by 3 bases, leaving 17 bases between them. Germline CDR1 reads MNHNS; CDR2 reads SASEGT. This CDR3 spans 16 amino acids. The CDR3 nucleotides are TGTGCCAGCAGTGAATGGGGACTGGCGGTCGACTACGAGCAGTACTTC. As protein: CASSEWGLAVDYEQYF.

About this clone: This specimen includes other DNA sequences encoding the same CDR3. The chain uses TRBV28 and TRBJ1-5; 11 nucleotides align to TRBD1. This CDR3 spans 14 amino acids. The J segment lost 6 bases and the V segment lost 6 bases, leaving 4 bases of the junction unmatched. Germline V gene sequence: CDR1 MDHEN, CDR2 SYDVKM. The CDR3 loop reads CASSSGQGVQPQHF. In nucleotides, the CDR3 is TGTGCCAGCAGCTCGGGACAGGGGGTTCAGCCCCAGCATTTT.

The chain carries TRBV6-5 and TRBJ2-3; unclear D gene. Germline values: CDR1 MNHEY, CDR2 SVGAGI. The CDR3 sequence is 14 residues long. V was clipped by 3 bases and J by 4 bases, with 11 bases between them. The CDR3 sequence is CASSYRTVADTQYF. CDR3 DNA sequence: TGTGCCAGCAGTTATCGAACCGTGGCAGATACGCAGTATTTT.

The V call is TRBV6-5, the J call TRBJ2-5; 10 nucleotides match TRBD2. This CDR3 spans 15 amino acids. CDR1 and CDR2 (germline): MNHEY, SVGAGI. Unmatched junction bases numbered 10, after V lost 7 bases and J lost 5 bases. The CDR3 region has the DNA TGTGCCAGCAAAAAAGCGGGAGGGCTTCTCGAGACCCAGTACTTC. It translates to CASKKAGGLLETQYF.

This clone appeared once. The gene calls are TRBV28 and TRBJ1-1; D gene ambiguous. From germline, CDR1 is MDHEN and CDR2 SYDVKM. V lost 6 bases to trimming and J lost 2 bases, with 13 bases between them. This CDR3 region has 14 residues. In nucleotides, the CDR3 is TGTGCCAGCAGCTTACCGGGCGAAAACACTGAAGCTTTCTTT. Translated, it gives CASSLPGENTEAFF. The full variable domain, in which reference TRBV28 and TRBJ1-1 provide the parts outside the CDR3, is DVKVTQSSRYLVKRTGEKVFLECVQDMDHENMFWYRQDPGLGLRLIYFSYDVKMKEKGDIPEGYSVSREKKERFSLILESASTNQTSMYLCASSLPGENTEAFFGQGTRLTVV.

The rearrangement links TRBV9 to TRBJ2-3; 7 nucleotides match TRBD1. CDR1 is SGDLS and CDR2 is YYNGEE in the germline V gene. The trim removed 4 bases at V and 4 bases at J, leaving 6 bases unmatched. CDR3 length: 14 amino acids. CDR3 sequence reads: CASSLMTGPDTQYF. CDR3 coding DNA: TGTGCCAGCAGCCTAATGACAGGGCCAGATACGCAGTATTTT.

V is TRBV15 and J is TRBJ1-2, with D perhaps TRBD1 (5 bases). This CDR3 contains 14 residues. Trimming pared 1 base from V and 4 bases from J, leaving 10 bases between. Germline-derived CDR1 and CDR2 are LNHNV and YYDKDF (reference sequence). The CDR3 DNA sequence: TGTGCCACCAGCAGAGGGGACGGAAGCTATGGCTACACCTTC. Protein: CATSRGDGSYGYTF.

This chain joins TRBV5-6 and TRBJ2-1; the match to TRBD1 covers 12 bases. Germline lookup yields CDR1 SGHDT and CDR2 YYEEEE. This CDR3 region has 16 residues. Trimming at V came to 4 bases and at J to 8 bases, leaving 10 bases not matched to a gene. This chain's CDR3 is CASSKPGQGAQDEQFF. The CDR3 nucleotides read TGTGCCAGCAGCAAACCGGGACAGGGGGCGCAGGATGAGCAGTTCTTC.

This chain connects TRBV27 to TRBJ2-7; the match to TRBD2 covers 9 bases. Germline CDR1 MNHEY, CDR2 SMNVEV (reference sequence). This CDR3 is 18 amino acids long. Losses at the gene ends were 1 base for V and 0 bases for J; bases not matched to a gene: 10. The CDR3 loop reads CASSLYFSSGGISYEQYF. Here the CDR3 DNA reads TGTGCCAGCAGTTTATATTTCTCAAGCGGGGGGATCTCCTACGAGCAGTACTTC.

The chain carries TRBV2 and TRBJ1-4; 7 nucleotides match TRBD1. J gave up 0 bases and V 7 bases, and 8 bases lay outside the gene matches. The length of the CDR3 is 16 residues. Germline CDR1 is SNHLY and CDR2 is FYNNEI. The DNA for the CDR3 is TGTGCCAGCATCGGGAGGGACAGCACAACTAATGAAAAACTGTTTTTT. This codes for CASIGRDSTTNEKLFF. The full variable domain, in which reference TRBV2 and TRBJ1-4 provide the parts outside the CDR3, is EPEVTQTPSHQVTQMGQEVILRCVPISNHLYFYWYRQILGQKVEFLVSFYNNEISEKSEIFDDQFSVERPDGSNFTLKIRSTKLEDSAMYFCASIGRDSTTNEKLFFGSGTQLSVL.

The V call is TRBV27, the J call TRBJ2-7, with a tentative D call TRBD2 (6 bases). The ends were cut back, 1 base at V and 2 bases at J, with 12 bases in the middle. The germline V gene encodes CDR1 MNHEY and CDR2 SMNVEV (reference sequence). The CDR3 has 15 amino acids. Here the CDR3 DNA reads TGTGCCAGCAGTTTATATCGGGACTTAGCCTACGAGCAGTACTTC. Its protein is CASSLYRDLAYEQYF.

The J gene is TRBJ1-1, the V gene TRBV9, with D uncertain. CDR3 length equals 13 residues. Trimming took 4 bases from V and 4 from J, leaving 11 bases between them. Germline V gene sequence: CDR1 SGDLS, CDR2 YYNGEE. The CDR3, as DNA: TGTGCCAGCAGCCCCCCGGCGGGCACTGAAGCTTTCTTT. This sequence encodes CASSPPAGTEAFF. The entire variable domain, with the rest obtained from reference TRBV9 and TRBJ1-1, is as follows: DSGVTQTPKHLITATGQRVTLRCSPRSGDLSVYWYQQSLDQGLQFLIQYYNGEERAKGNILERFSAQQFPDLHSELNLSSLELGDSALYFCASSPPAGTEAFFGQGTRLTVV.

The table lists this clone with a few counts. J is TRBJ2-7 and V is TRBV7-9; D gene uncertain. V lost 3 bases and J lost 5, with 11 bases in between. Germline assignment: CDR1 SEHNR and CDR2 FQNEAQ (reference sequence). The CDR3 covers 13 residues. CDR3 amino acids: CASSFPGVNEQYF. CDR3 DNA sequence: TGTGCCAGCAGCTTCCCCGGAGTCAACGAGCAGTACTTC.

In this sample, this clone turned up once. The chain carries TRBV5-4 and TRBJ1-2, with a tentative D call TRBD1 (6 bases). The CDR3 is made up of 14 amino acids. Germline-derived CDR1 and CDR2 are SGHNT and YYREEE (reference sequence). The ends were cut back, 4 bases at V and 8 bases at J, with 18 bases in the middle. The CDR3 loop is CASSLSWKGDGYTF. The CDR3 coding sequence is TGTGCCAGCAGCCTGTCCTGGAAGGGGGACGGCTACACCTTC.

Comment on this clone: Other DNA sequences in the same sample also yield this CDR3. This chain uses TRBV27 with TRBJ2-7; D perhaps matches TRBD2 (6 bases). V was cut by 6 bases and J by 2 bases, with 11 bases left in between. Looked up from germline, CDR1 is MNHEY and CDR2 is SMNVEV (reference sequence). The CDR3 extends over 13 amino acids. In nucleotides, the CDR3 is TGTGCCAGCAGCCTCGGACTAACCTACGAGCAGTACTTC. Protein sequence: CASSLGLTYEQYF.

The chain employs TRBV6-1 and TRBJ2-7; D is undetermined. This CDR3 region has 11 residues. CDR1 is MNHNS, CDR2 SASEGT, per germline. Trimming removed 8 bases from V and 2 bases from J, with 7 bases in between. CDR3 in DNA: TGTGCCAGCGTGCAGACCTACGAGCAGTACTTC. Its protein product is CASVQTYEQYF.

This clone is a singleton in its sample. The rearrangement links TRBV5-6 to TRBJ2-5; no definite D call. This CDR3 is 14 amino acids long. CDR1 SGHDT and CDR2 YYEEEE come from the germline V gene. The V and J ends lost 2 bases and 1 base respectively, with 9 bases between them. The CDR3 spells CASSFGGTQETQYF. DNA of the CDR3: TGTGCCAGCAGCTTCGGCGGCACCCAAGAGACCCAGTACTTC. Supplemented by reference TRBV5-6 and TRBJ2-5, the full variable domain reads DAGVTQSPTHLIKTRGQQVTLRCSPKSGHDTVSWYQQALGQGPQFIFQYYEEEERQRGNFPDRFSGHQFPNYSSELNVNALLLGDSALYLCASSFGGTQETQYFGPGTRLLVL.